The rows below give T cell receptor beta chains drawn from one sample of a study of blood T cell repertoires in COVID-19. TCRdb keeps only in-frame clones here, not all; method: immunoSEQ multiplex PCR. The sample lists over 250,000 clones, about 88% occurring once. The sample comprised peripheral blood. All receptors derive from a woman aged 55-69 years with acute or convalescent COVID-19. Each CDR3 is given with its conserved first and last residue. The D gene is left open where the match is weak. Only part of the rows carry a size: once, few, many, or a class if the clone is expanded.

J,V,size,D,DNA,CDR3
TRBJ1-5,TRBV19,once,-,TGTGCCAGTAGTATTGGCCAGAGCAATCAGCCCCAGCATTTT,CASSIGQSNQPQHF
TRBJ2-7,TRBV14,-,-,TGTGCCAGCAGCCAGGGAAAGAGGGACTACGAGCAGTACTTC,CASSQGKRDYEQYF
TRBJ2-7,TRBV2,-,TRBD2,TGTGCCAGCATCTTGAGCGGGGGACTCTCCTACGAGCAGTACTTC,CASILSGGLSYEQYF
TRBJ2-5,TRBV7-3,-,TRBD2,TGTGCCAGCAGCTTAACTAGCGGGAGAGTAGAGACCCAGTACTTC,CASSLTSGRVETQYF
TRBJ1-4,TRBV7-2,-,-,TGTGCCAGCAGCCCCCGCCCAGGAAATGAAAAACTGTTTTTT,CASSPRPGNEKLFF
TRBJ1-2,TRBV28,-,TRBD1,TGTGCGACGGACAGGCTCTATGGCTACACCTTC,CATDRLYGYTF
TRBJ2-7,TRBV6-5,-,TRBD1,TGTGCCAGCAGTTACGGGACAGGGACCGAGCAGTACTTC,CASSYGTGTEQYF
TRBJ2-2,TRBV5-1,-,TRBD1,TGCGCCAGCACCAGGACAGGGGATAACACCGGGGAGCTGTTTTTT,CASTRTGDNTGELFF
TRBJ1-2,TRBV19,-,-,TGTGCCAGTATGTTAACGGGGGGCAGATCCCATGGCTACACCTTC,CASMLTGGRSHGYTF
TRBJ1-5,TRBV10-3,-,TRBD1,TGTGCCATCAGTGAGGGACAGGGCGAGATCCAGCCCCAGCATTTT,CAISEGQGEIQPQHF
TRBJ1-5,TRBV2,once,-,TGTGCCAGCAGCCTGGGACAAGGGCAGCCCCAGCATTTT,CASSLGQGQPQHF
TRBJ1-4,TRBV7-9,-,-,TGTGCCAGCAGCTTAGTATCAGGGCAGAATGAAAAACTGTTTTTT,CASSLVSGQNEKLFF
TRBJ2-7,TRBV30,-,TRBD2,TGTGCCTGGAGTGGATTGACTAGCGGGAGGCAGTACTTC,CAWSGLTSGRQYF
TRBJ1-3,TRBV27,few,TRBD1,TGTGCCAGCGGAGGGGGACAGGGAGGAAACACCATATATTTT,CASGGGQGGNTIYF
TRBJ2-7,TRBV7-7,-,-,TGTGCCAGCAGCCCGCAACAGGGTACCGCCTACGAGCAGTACTTC,CASSPQQGTAYEQYF
TRBJ1-5,TRBV18,-,-,TGTGCCAGCTCACAGGGGAGAGGGGGATATCAGCCCCAGCATTTT,CASSQGRGGYQPQHF
TRBJ2-2,TRBV11-2,once,TRBD1,TGTGCCAGCAGCCATCGACGGACAGGGGGGACCGGGGAGCTGTTTTTT,CASSHRRTGGTGELFF
TRBJ1-1,TRBV3-1/TRBV3-2,once,TRBD1,TGTGCCAGCAGCCAAGACACCTTACAGGGGGGGAACACTGAAGCTTTCTTT,CASSQDTLQGGNTEAFF
TRBJ2-3,TRBV4-2,-,-,TGTGCCAGCAGCCCTGGACTGGGGAGCACAGATACGCAGTATTTT,CASSPGLGSTDTQYF
TRBJ1-5,TRBV28,-,TRBD1,TGTGCCAGCAGTCTATCCAGGACAGGGGGAAACCAGCCCCAGCATTTT,CASSLSRTGGNQPQHF